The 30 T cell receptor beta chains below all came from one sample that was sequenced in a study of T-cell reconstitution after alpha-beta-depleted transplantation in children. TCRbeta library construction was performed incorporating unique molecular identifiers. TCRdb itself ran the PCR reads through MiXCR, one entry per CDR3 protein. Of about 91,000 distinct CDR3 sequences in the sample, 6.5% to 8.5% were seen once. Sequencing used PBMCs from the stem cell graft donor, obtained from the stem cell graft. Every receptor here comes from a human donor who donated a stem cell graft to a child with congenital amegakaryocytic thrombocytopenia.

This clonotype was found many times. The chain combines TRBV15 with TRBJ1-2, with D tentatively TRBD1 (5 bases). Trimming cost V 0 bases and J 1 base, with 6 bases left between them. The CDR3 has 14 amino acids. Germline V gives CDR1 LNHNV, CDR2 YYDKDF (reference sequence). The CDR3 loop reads CATSREQGNYGYTF. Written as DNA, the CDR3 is TGTGCCACCAGCAGAGAGCAGGGTAACTATGGCTACACCTTC. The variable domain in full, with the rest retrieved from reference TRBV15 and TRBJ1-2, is DAMVIQNPRYQVTQFGKPVTLSCSQTLNHNVMYWYQQKSSQAPKLLFHYYDKDFNNEADTPDNFQSRRPNTSFCFLDIRSPGLGDTAMYLCATSREQGNYGYTFGSGTRLTVV.

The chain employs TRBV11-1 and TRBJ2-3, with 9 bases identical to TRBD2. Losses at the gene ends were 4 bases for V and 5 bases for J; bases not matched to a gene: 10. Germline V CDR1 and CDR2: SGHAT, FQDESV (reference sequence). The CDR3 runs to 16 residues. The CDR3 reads CASSSYTAGGLDTQYF. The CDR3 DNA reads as TGTGCCAGCAGCTCCTATACAGCGGGAGGCTTAGATACGCAGTATTTT.

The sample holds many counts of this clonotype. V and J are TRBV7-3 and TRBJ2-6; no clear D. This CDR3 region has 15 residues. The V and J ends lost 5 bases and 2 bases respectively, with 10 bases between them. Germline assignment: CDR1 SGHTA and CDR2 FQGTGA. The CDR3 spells CASSLSGAGANVLTF. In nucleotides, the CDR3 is TGTGCCAGCAGCCTCTCGGGTGCTGGGGCCAACGTCCTGACTTTC. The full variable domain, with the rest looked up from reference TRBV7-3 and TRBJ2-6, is GAGVSQTPSNKVTEKGKYVELRCDPISGHTALYWYRQSLGQGPEFLIYFQGTGAADDSGLPNDRFFAVRPEGSVSTLKIQRTERGDSAVYLCASSLSGAGANVLTFGAGSRLTVL.

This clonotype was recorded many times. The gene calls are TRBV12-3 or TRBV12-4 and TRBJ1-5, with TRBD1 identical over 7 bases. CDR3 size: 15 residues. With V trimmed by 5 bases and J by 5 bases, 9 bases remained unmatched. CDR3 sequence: CASSPTGFEHQPQHF. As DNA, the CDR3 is TGTGCCAGCAGTCCGACAGGGTTTGAGCATCAGCCCCAGCATTTT.

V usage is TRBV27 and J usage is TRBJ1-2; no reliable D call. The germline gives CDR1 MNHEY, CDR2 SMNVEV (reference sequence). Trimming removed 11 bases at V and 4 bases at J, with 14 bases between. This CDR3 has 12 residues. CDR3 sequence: CAGMSPGYGYTF. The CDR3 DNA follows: TGTGCCGGCATGTCCCCAGGCTATGGCTACACCTTC.

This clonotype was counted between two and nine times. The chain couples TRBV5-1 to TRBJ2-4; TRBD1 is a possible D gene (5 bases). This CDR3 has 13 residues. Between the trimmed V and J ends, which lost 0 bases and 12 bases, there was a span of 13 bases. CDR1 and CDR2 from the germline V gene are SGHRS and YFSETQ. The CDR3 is CASSLGKGDSQYF. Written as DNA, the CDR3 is TGCGCCAGCAGCTTGGGTAAGGGTGACAGTCAGTACTTC.

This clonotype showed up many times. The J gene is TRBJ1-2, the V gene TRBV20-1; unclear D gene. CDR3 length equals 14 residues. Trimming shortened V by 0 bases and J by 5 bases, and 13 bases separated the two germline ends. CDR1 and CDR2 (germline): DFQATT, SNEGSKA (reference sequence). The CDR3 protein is CSARDPEEEYGYTF. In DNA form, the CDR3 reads TGCAGTGCTAGAGATCCGGAGGAGGAGTATGGCTACACCTTC.

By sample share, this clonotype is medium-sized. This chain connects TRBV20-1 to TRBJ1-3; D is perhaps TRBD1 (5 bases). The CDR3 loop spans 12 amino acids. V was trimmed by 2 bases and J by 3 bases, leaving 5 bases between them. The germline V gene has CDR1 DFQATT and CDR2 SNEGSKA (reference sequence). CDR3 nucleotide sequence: TGCAGTGCTAGACAGGGTGGAAACACCATATATTTT. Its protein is CSARQGGNTIYF.

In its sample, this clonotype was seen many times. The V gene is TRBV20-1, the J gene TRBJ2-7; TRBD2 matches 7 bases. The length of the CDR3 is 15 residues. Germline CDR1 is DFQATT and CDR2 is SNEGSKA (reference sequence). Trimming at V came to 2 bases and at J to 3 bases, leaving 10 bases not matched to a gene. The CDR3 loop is CSARHTEGRVYEQYF. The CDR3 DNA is TGCAGTGCTAGACATACCGAAGGGAGGGTCTACGAGCAGTACTTC.

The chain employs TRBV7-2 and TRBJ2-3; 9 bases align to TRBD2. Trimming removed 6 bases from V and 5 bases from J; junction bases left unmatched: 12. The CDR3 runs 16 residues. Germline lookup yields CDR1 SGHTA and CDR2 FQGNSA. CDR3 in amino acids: CASSLRGSGRVDTQYF. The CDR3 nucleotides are TGTGCCAGCAGTTTGAGGGGTAGCGGGAGAGTAGATACGCAGTATTTT.

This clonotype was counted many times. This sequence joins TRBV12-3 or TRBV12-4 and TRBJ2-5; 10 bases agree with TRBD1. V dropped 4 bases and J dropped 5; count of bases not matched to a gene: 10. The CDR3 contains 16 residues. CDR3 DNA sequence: TGTGCCAGCAGTTCCGACCGACAGGGGGCCAGGGAGACCCAGTACTTC. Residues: CASSSDRQGARETQYF.

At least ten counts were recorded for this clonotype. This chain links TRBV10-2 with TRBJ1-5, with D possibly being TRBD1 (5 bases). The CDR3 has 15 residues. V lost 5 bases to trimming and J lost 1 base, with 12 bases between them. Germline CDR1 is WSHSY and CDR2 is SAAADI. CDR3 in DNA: TGCGCCAGCAGTCTCGGGGACGGGAGCAATCAGCCCCAGCATTTT. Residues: CASSLGDGSNQPQHF.

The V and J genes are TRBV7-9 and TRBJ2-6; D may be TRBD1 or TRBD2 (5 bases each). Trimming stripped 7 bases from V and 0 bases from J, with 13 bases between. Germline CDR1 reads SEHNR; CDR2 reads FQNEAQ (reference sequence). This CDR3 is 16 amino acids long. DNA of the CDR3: TGTGCCAGCACCTGGGGACCAAACTCTGGGGCCAACGTCCTGACTTTC. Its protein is CASTWGPNSGANVLTF.

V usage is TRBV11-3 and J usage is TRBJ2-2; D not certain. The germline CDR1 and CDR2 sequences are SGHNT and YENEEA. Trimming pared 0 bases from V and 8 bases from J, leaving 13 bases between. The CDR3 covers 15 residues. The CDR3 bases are TGTGCCAGCAGCTTAGAGCCCCGGGTTGGAGGGGAGCTGTTTTTT. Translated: CASSLEPRVGGELFF.

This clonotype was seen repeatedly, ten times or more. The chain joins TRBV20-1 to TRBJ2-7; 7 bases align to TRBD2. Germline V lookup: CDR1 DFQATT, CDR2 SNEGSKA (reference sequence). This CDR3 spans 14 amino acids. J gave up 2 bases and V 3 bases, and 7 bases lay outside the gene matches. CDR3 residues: CSARSTSATYEQYF. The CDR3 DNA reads TGCAGTGCTAGGTCTACTAGCGCGACCTACGAGCAGTACTTC.

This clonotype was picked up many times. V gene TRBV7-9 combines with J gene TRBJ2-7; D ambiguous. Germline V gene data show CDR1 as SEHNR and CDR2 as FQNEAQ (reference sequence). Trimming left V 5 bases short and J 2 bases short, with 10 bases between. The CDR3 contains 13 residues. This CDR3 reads CASSLGITYEQYF. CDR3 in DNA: TGTGCCAGCAGCCTTGGGATTACCTACGAGCAGTACTTC. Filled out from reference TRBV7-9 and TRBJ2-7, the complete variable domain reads DTGVSQNPRHKITKRGQNVTFRCDPISEHNRLYWYRQTLGQGPEFLTYFQNEAQLEKSRLLSDRFSAERPKGSFSTLEIQRTEQGDSAMYLCASSLGITYEQYFGPGTRLTVT.

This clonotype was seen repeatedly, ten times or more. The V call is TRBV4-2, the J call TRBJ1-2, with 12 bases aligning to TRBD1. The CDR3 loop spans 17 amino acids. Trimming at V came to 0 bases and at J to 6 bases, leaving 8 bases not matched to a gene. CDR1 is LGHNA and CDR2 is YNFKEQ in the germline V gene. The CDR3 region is CASSQDLPGQGAHGYTF. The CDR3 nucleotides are TGTGCCAGCAGCCAAGATCTGCCGGGACAGGGGGCCCATGGCTACACCTTC.

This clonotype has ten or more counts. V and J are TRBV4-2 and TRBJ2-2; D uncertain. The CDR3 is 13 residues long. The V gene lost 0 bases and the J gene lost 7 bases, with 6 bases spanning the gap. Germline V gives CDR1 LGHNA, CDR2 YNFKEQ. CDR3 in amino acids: CASSQDLIGELFF. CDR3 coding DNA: TGTGCCAGCAGCCAAGATCTGATCGGGGAGCTGTTTTTT.

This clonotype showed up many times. CDR3 sequence reads: CASSVGVNSGNTIYF. The DNA for the CDR3 is TGTGCCAGCAGCGTAGGAGTCAACTCTGGAAACACCATATATTTT. The chain recombines TRBV9 with TRBJ1-3; no definite D call. The germline gives CDR1 SGDLS, CDR2 YYNGEE. The CDR3 has 15 residues. V shed 0 bases and J shed 0 bases, with 7 bases lying between them.

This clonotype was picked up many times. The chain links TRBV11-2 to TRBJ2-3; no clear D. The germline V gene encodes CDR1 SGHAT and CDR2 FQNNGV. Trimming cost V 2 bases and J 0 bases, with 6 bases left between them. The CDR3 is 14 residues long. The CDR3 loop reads CASSLTPSTDTQYF. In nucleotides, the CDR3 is TGTGCCAGCAGCTTAACACCGAGCACAGATACGCAGTATTTT.

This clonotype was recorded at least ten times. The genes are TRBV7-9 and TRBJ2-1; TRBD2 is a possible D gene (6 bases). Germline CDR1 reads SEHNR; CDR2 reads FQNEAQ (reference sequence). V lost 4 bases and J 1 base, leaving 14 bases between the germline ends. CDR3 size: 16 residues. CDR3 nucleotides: TGTGCCAGCAGCTCCCGGGGGACTCCTTCCTACAATGAGCAGTTCTTC. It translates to CASSSRGTPSYNEQFF.

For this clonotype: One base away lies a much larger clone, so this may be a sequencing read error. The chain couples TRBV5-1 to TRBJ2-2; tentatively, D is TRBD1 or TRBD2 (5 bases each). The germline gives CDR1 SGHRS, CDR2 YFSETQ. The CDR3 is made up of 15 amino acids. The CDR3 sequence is CASSPGLSNTWELFF. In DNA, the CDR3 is TGCGCCAGCAGCCCGGGGCTTTCGAACACCTGGGAGCTGTTTTTT.

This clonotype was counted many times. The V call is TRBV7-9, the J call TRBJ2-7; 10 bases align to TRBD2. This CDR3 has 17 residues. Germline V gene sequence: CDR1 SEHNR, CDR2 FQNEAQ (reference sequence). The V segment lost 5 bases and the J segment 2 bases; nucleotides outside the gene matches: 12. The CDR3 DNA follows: TGTGCCAGCAGCCCCCCCTCAGGACTAGCGGCGACCTACGAGCAGTACTTC. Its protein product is CASSPPSGLAATYEQYF.

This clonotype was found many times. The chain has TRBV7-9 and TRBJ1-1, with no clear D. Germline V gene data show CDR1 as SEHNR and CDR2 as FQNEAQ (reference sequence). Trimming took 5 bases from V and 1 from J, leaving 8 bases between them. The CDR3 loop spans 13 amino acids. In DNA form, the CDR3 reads TGTGCCAGCAGCCCAAATGGGAACACTGAAGCTTTCTTT. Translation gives CASSPNGNTEAFF.

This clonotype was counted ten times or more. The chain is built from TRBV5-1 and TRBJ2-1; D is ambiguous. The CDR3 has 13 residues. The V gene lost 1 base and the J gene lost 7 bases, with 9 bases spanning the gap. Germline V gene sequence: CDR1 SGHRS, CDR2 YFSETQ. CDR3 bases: TGCGCCAGCAGCTTGTTCTCCCAAAATGAGCAGTTCTTC. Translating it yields CASSLFSQNEQFF.

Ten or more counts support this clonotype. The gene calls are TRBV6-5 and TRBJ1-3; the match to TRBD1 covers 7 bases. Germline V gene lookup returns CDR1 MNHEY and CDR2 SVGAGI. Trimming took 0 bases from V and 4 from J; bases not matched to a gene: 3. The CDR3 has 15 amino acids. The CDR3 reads CASSYSGTVGNTIYF. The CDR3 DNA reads TGTGCCAGCAGTTACTCCGGGACAGTCGGAAACACCATATATTTT.

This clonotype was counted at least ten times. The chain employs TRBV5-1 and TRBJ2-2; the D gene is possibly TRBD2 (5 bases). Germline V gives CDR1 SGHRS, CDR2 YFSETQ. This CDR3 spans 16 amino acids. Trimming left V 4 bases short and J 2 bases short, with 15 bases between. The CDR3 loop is CASSLVPADNTGELFF. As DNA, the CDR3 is TGCGCCAGCAGCCTGGTGCCAGCGGACAACACCGGGGAGCTGTTTTTT.

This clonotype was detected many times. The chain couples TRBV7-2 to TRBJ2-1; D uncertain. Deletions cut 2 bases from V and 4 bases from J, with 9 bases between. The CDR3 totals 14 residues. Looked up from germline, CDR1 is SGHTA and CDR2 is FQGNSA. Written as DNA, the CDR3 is TGTGCCAGCAGCTTATCGTCCGGGTACAATGAGCAGTTCTTC. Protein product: CASSLSSGYNEQFF.

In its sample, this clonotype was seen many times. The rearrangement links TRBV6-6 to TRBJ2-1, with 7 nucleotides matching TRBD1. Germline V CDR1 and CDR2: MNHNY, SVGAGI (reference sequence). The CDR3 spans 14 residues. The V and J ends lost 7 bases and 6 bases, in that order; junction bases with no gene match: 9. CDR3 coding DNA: TGTGCCAGCATCCCGGACAGGATATCCAATGAGCAGTTCTTC. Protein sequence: CASIPDRISNEQFF.

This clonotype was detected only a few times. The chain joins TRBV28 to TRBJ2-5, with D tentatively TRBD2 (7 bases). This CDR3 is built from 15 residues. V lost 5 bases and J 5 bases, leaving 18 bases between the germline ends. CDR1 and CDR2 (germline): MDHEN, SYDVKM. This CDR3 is CASSPHDGGRETQYF. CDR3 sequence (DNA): TGTGCCAGCAGTCCCCACGACGGGGGGCGCGAGACCCAGTACTTC. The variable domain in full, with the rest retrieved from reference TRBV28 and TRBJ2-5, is DVKVTQSSRYLVKRTGEKVFLECVQDMDHENMFWYRQDPGLGLRLIYFSYDVKMKEKGDIPEGYSVSREKKERFSLILESASTNQTSMYLCASSPHDGGRETQYFGPGTRLLVL.